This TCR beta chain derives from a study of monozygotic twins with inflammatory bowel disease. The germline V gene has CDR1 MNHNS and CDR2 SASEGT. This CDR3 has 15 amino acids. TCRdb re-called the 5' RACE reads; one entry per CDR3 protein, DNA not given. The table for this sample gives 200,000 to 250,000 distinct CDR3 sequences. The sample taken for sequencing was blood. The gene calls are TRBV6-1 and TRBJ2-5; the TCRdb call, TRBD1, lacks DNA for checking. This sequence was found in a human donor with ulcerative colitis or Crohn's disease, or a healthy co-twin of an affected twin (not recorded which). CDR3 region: CASIRTGGLEETQYF.